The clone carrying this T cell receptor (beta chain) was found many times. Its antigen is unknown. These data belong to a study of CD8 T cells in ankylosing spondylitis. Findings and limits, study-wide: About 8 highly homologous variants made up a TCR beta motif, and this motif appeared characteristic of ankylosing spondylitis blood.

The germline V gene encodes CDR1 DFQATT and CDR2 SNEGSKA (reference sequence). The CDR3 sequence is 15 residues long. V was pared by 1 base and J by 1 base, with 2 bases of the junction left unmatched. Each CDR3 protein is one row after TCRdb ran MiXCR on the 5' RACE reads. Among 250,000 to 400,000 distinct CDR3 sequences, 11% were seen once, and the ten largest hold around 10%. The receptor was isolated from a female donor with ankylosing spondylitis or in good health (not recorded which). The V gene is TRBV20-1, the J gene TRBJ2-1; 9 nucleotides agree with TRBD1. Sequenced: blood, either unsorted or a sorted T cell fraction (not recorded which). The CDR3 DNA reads TGCAGTGCTAGAGGAGGACAGGGGTCCTACAATGAGCAGTTCTTC. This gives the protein CSARGGQGSYNEQFF.